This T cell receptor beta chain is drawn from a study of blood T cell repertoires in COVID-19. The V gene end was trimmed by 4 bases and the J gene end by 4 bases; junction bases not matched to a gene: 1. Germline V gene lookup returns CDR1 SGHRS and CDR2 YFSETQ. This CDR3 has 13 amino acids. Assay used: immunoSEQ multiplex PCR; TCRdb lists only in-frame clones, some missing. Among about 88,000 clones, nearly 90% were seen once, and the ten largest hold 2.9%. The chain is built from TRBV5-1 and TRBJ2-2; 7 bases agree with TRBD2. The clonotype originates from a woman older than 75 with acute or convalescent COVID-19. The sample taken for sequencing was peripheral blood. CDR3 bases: TGCGCCAGCAGCCAGCGGGGCACCGGGGAGCTGTTTTTT. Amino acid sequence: CASSQRGTGELFF. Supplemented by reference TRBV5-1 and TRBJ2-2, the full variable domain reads KAGVTQTPRYLIKTRGQQVTLSCSPISGHRSVSWYQQTPGQGLQFLFEYFSETQRNKGNFPGRFSGRQFSNSRSEMNVSTLELGDSALYLCASSQRGTGELFFGEGSRLTVL.